The 9 T cell receptor beta chains below come from one sample, sequenced in a study of blood T cell repertoires in COVID-19. Repertoires were generated with immunoSEQ multiplex PCR, while TCRdb's copy carries only in-frame clones and drops some. The sample includes under 95,000 clones, approximately 86% of them seen just once. Sequencing was performed on peripheral blood. The receptors derive from a man aged 35 to 55 with acute or convalescent COVID-19.

The chain uses TRBV6-2 or TRBV6-3 and TRBJ1-1; 10 positions match TRBD1. V lost 4 bases and J lost 0; bases outside the gene matches: 5. CDR3 length: 16 amino acids. The germline V gene has CDR1 MNHEY and CDR2 SVGEGT. This CDR3 reads CASSSGTGVVNTEAFF. The DNA for the CDR3 is TGTGCCAGCAGTTCCGGGACAGGGGTCGTGAACACTGAAGCTTTCTTT.

J is TRBJ1-2 and V is TRBV7-9; 10 nucleotides line up with TRBD1. CDR1 is SEHNR, CDR2 FQNEAQ, per germline (reference sequence). Trimming removed 5 bases from V and 4 bases from J; junction bases left unmatched: 7. CDR3 size: 15 residues. Here the CDR3 reads CASSMTGGYGYGYTF. The CDR3 DNA sequence: TGTGCCAGCAGCATGACAGGGGGCTACGGCTATGGCTACACCTTC.

The chain combines TRBV6-2 or TRBV6-3 with TRBJ1-5, with a possible D match to TRBD1 (6 bases). The CDR3 is 16 residues long. Trimming left V 5 bases short and J 1 base short, with 15 bases between. Germline V CDR1 and CDR2: MNHEY, SVGEGT. Here the CDR3 DNA reads TGTGCCAGCAGTACGTCAAGACAGGCCAGCAATCAGCCCCAGCATTTT. Residues: CASSTSRQASNQPQHF.

As regards this clone: Different DNA sequences within this sample yield the same CDR3. The chain recombines TRBV19 with TRBJ2-7; 13 bases align to TRBD2. The CDR3 consists of 14 residues. Looked up from germline, CDR1 is LNHDA and CDR2 is SQIVND (reference sequence). After removal of 8 bases from V and 3 bases from J, the junction contained 4 bases not matched to a gene. This chain's CDR3 is CASSGLAGVYEQYF. The CDR3 nucleotides read TGTGCCAGTTCAGGACTAGCGGGAGTCTACGAGCAGTACTTC.

The genes are TRBV7-2 and TRBJ1-1; a possible D gene is TRBD1 (5 bases). V was pared by 2 bases and J by 5 bases, with 12 bases between. CDR1 is SGHTA and CDR2 is FQGNSA in the germline V gene. This CDR3 is built from 14 residues. The CDR3 reads CASSLSAGRTEAFF. The CDR3, as DNA: TGTGCCAGCAGCTTATCGGCAGGGAGGACTGAAGCTTTCTTT.

This clone has only one observation. The chain has TRBV6-1 and TRBJ2-7; 12 bases fit TRBD2. The length of the CDR3 is 17 residues. J gave up 5 bases and V 1 base, and 9 bases lay outside the gene matches. CDR1 is MNHNS, CDR2 SASEGT, per germline. CDR3 protein: CASSEGLAGVIFHEQYF. CDR3 coding DNA: TGTGCCAGCAGTGAAGGACTAGCGGGAGTAATCTTCCACGAGCAGTACTTC.

V and J are TRBV4-1 and TRBJ2-7; 13 bases are a match to TRBD2. Germline trimming cut 4 bases from V and 4 bases from J; bases unmatched to any gene: 4. The CDR3 spans 15 residues. Germline-derived CDR1 and CDR2 are MGHRA and YSYEKL. CDR3 protein: CASSLGTSGIYEQYF. The CDR3 DNA reads as TGCGCCAGCAGCCTCGGGACTAGCGGGATTTACGAGCAGTACTTC.

V gene TRBV19 combines with J gene TRBJ1-5; 10 bases line up with TRBD1. V trimming: 7 bases; J trimming: 2 bases; junction bases outside the gene matches: 5. The CDR3 contains 15 residues. The V gene's germline CDR1 is LNHDA and CDR2 SQIVND (reference sequence). This CDR3 reads CASTSGQGRNQPQHF. CDR3 bases: TGTGCCAGTACCTCGGGACAGGGGCGCAATCAGCCCCAGCATTTT. Supplemented by reference TRBV19 and TRBJ1-5, the full variable domain reads DGGITQSPKYLFRKEGQNVTLSCEQNLNHDAMYWYRQDPGQGLRLIYYSQIVNDFQKGDIAEGYSVSREKKESFPLTVTSAQKNPTAFYLCASTSGQGRNQPQHFGDGTRLSIL.

V is TRBV27 and J is TRBJ1-2, with unresolved D. The CDR3 covers 13 residues. Per germline, CDR1 MNHEY and CDR2 SMNVEV (reference sequence). Between the trimmed V and J ends, which lost 3 bases and 6 bases, there was a span of 11 bases. Here the CDR3 reads CASSLRGSDGYTF. CDR3 DNA: TGTGCCAGCAGTTTGAGAGGGTCGGATGGCTACACCTTC.